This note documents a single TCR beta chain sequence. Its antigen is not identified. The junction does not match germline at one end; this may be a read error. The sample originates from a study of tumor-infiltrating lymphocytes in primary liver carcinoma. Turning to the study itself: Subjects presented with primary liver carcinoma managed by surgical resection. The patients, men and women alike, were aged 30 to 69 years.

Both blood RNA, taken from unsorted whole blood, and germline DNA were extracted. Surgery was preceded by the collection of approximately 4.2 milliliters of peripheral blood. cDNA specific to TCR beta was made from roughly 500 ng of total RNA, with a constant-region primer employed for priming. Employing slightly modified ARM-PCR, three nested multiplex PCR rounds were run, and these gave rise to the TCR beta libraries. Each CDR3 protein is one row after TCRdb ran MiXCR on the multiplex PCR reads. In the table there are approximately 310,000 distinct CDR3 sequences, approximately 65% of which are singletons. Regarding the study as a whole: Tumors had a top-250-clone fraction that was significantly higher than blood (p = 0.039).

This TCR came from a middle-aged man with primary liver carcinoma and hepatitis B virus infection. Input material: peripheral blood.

The CDR3: CASSQDGDSPRASPFHF. The CDR3 DNA reads as TGCGCCAGCAGCCAAGATGGGGACTCCCCCCGGGCTTCACCCTTCCACTTT. V and J are TRBV4-1 and TRBJ1-6; TRBD1 might be the D (5 bases). CDR1 is MGHRA and CDR2 is YSYEKL in the germline V gene. The CDR3 has 17 residues.